This T cell receptor beta chain comes out of a study of control samples from healthy donors and cancer patients. Trimming shortened V by 3 bases and J by 5 bases, and 7 bases separated the two germline ends. The CDR3 runs 12 residues. TCRdb keeps only in-frame clones here, not all; method: immunoSEQ multiplex PCR. The sample includes about 130,000 clones, approximately 90% of them seen just once. The sequencing sample was made of blood. The chain employs TRBV12-3 or TRBV12-4 and TRBJ2-5, with unresolved D. This TCR derives from a woman between 50 and 59 years old in good health. Here the CDR3 reads CASSFLGETQYF. CDR3 DNA: TGTGCCAGCAGTTTTCTGGGTGAGACCCAGTACTTC.